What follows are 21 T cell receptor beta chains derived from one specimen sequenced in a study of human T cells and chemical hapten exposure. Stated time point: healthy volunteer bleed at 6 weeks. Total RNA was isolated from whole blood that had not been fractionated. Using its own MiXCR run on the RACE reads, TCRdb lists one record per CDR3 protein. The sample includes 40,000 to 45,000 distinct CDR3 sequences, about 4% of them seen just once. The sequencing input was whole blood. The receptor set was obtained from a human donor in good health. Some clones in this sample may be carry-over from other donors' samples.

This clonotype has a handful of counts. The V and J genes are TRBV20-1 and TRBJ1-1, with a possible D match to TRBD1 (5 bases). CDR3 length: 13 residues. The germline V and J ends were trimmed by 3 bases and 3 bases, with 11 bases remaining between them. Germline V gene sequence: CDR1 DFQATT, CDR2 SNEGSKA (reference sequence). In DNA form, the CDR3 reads TGCAGTGCTAGGGGGCGGGGGGACACTGAAGCTTTCTTT. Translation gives CSARGRGDTEAFF.

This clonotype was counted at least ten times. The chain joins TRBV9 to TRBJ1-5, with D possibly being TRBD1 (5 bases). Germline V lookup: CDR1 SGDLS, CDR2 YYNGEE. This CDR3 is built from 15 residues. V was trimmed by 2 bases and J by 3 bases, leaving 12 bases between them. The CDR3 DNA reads TGTGCCAGCAGCGTGGCGGGGGGGTCCAATCAGCCCCAGCATTTT. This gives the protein CASSVAGGSNQPQHF.

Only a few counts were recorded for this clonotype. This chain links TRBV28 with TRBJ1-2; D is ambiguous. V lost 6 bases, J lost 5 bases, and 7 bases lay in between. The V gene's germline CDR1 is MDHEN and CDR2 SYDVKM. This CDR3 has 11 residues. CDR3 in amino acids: CASSQLYGYTF. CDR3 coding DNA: TGTGCCAGCAGCCAGCTTTATGGCTACACCTTC.

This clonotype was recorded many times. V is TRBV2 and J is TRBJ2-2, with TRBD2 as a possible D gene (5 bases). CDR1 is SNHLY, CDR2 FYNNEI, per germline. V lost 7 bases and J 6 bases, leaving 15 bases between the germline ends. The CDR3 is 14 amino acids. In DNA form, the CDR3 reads TGTGCCAGCAAAGAGTGGGGAGTCGCCGGGGAGCTGTTTTTT. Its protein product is CASKEWGVAGELFF.

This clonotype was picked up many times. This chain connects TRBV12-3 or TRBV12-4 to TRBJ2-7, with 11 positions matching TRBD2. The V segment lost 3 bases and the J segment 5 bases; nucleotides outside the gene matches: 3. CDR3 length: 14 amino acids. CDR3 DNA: TGTGCCAGCAGTTTGACTAGCGGGATGCACGAGCAGTACTTC. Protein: CASSLTSGMHEQYF.

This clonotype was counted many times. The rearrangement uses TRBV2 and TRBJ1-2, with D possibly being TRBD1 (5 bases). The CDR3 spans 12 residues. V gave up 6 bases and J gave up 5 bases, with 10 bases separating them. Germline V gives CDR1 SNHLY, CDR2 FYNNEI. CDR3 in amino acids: CASSADSYGYTF. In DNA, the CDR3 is TGTGCCAGCAGCGCCGACAGTTATGGCTACACCTTC.

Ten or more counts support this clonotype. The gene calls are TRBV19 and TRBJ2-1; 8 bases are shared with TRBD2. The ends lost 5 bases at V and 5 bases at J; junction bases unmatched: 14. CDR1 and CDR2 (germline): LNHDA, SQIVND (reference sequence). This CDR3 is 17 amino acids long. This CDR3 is CASSLTSGGASHNEQFF. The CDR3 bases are TGTGCCAGTAGTCTCACTAGCGGAGGTGCTTCCCACAATGAGCAGTTCTTC.

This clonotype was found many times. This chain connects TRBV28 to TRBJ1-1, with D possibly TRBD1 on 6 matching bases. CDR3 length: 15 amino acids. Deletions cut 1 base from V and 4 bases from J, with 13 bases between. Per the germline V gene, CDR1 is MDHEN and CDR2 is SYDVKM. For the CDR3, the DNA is TGTGCCAGCAGTTTATATTGGGGGCAGGCCACTGAAGCTTTCTTT. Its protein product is CASSLYWGQATEAFF.

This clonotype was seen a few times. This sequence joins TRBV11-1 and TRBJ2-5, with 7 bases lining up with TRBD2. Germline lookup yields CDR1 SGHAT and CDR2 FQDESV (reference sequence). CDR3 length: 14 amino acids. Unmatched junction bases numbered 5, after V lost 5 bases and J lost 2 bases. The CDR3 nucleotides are TGTGCCAGCAGCCCAGCGGGACCTCAAGAGACCCAGTACTTC. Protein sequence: CASSPAGPQETQYF.

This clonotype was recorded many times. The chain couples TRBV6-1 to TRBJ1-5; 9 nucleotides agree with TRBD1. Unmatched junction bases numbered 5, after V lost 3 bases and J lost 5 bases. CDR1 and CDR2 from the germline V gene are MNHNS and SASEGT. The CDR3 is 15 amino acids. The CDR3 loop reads CASSEGTGLYQPQHF. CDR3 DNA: TGTGCCAGCAGTGAGGGGACAGGGTTATATCAGCCCCAGCATTTT.

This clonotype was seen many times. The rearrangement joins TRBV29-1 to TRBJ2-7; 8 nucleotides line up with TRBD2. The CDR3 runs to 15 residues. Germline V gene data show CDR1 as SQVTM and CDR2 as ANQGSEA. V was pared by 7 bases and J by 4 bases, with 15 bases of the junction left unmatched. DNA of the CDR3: TGCAGCGCTCAACGGGGAGCGGGAGAATCGTACGAGCAGTACTTC. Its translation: CSAQRGAGESYEQYF.

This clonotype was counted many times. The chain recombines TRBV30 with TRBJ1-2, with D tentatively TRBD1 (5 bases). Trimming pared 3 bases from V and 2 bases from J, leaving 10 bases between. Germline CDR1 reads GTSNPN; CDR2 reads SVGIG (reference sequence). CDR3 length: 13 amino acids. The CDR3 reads CAWRDYRNYGYTF. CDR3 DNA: TGTGCCTGGAGAGACTACAGGAACTATGGCTACACCTTC.

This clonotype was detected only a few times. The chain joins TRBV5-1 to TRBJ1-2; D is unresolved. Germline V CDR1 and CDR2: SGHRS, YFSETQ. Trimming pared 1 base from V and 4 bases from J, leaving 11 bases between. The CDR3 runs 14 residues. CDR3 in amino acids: CASSLNPGTYGYTF. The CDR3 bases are TGCGCCAGCAGCTTGAATCCGGGAACCTATGGCTACACCTTC.

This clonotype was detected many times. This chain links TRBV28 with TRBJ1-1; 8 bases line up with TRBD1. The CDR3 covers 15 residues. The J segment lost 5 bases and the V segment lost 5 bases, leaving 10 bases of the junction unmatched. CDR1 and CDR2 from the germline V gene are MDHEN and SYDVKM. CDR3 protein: CASSPPGGWETEAFF. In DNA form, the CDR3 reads TGTGCCAGCAGTCCCCCAGGGGGCTGGGAGACTGAAGCTTTCTTT.

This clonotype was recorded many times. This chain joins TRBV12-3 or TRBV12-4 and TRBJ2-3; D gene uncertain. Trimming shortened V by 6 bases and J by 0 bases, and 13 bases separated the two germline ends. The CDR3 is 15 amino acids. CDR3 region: CASSPSSPSTDTQYF. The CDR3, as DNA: TGTGCCAGCAGCCCGAGTTCCCCCAGCACAGATACGCAGTATTTT.

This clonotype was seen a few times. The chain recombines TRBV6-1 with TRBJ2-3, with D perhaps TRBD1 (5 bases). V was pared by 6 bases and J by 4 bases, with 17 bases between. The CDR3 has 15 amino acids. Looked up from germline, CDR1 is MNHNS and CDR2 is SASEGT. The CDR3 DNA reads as TGTGCCAGCAGAGGGGCCTTGGGTCTCGCAGATACGCAGTATTTT. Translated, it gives CASRGALGLADTQYF.

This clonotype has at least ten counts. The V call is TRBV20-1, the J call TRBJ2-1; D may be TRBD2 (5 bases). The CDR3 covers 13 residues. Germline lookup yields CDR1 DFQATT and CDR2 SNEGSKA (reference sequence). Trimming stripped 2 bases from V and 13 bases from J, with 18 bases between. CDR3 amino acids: CSARPPGVGSQFF. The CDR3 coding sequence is TGCAGTGCTAGACCTCCCGGGGTAGGGTCCCAGTTCTTC.

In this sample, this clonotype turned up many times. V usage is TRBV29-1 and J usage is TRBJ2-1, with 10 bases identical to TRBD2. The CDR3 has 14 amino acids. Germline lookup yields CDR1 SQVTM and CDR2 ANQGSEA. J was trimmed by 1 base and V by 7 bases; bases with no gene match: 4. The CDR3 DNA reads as TGCAGCGCCCATAGCGGGAGGTCCTACAATGAGCAGTTCTTC. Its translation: CSAHSGRSYNEQFF.

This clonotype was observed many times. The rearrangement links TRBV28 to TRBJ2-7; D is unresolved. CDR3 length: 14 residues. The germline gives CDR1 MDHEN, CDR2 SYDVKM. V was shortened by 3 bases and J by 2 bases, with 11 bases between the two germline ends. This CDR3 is CASSLSTQAYEQYF. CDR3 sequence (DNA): TGTGCCAGCAGTTTGAGTACTCAAGCCTACGAGCAGTACTTC.

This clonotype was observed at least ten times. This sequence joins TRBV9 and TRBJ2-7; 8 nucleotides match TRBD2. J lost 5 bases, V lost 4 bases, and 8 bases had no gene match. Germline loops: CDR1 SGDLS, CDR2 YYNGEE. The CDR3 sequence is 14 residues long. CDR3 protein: CASSPTSGSHEQYF. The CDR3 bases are TGTGCCAGCAGCCCTACCAGCGGGAGCCACGAGCAGTACTTC.

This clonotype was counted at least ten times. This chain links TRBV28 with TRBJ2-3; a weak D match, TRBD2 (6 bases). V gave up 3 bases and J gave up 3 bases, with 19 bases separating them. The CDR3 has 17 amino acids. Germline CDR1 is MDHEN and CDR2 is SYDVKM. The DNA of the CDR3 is TGTGCCAGCAGTTTTCAGAGTCCGGGAGTACGGACAGATACGCAGTATTTT. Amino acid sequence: CASSFQSPGVRTDTQYF.